The present T cell receptor beta chain was sequenced within a study of identical twins. Notes on this clonotype: Antigen specificity is unknown.

Study observations and caveats: Cross-sectional statistical analysis was relied on for the conclusions, without the same donors being followed. With abundant cord blood beta clonotypes, insertions were fewer; memory repertoires showed no such pattern.

cDNA molecules carried unique molecular identifiers, and template switching added a universal primer site. TCRdb processed the 5' RACE reads anew with MiXCR; each CDR3 protein has one entry. The sample has approximately 1.8 million distinct CDR3 sequences, under 35% seen once; the top ten hold approximately 0.29%. Trimming stripped 6 bases from V and 2 bases from J, with 10 bases between. The CDR3 length is 13 residues. Germline assignment: CDR1 ENHRY and CDR2 SYGVKD. The sequenced material came from cord blood. The gene calls are TRBV10-3 and TRBJ2-5, with a tentative D call TRBD1 (6 bases). This clonotype originated in a newborn girl in good health. CDR3 residues: CAISHRDQETQYF. The CDR3 coding sequence is TGTGCCATCAGCCACAGGGATCAAGAGACCCAGTACTTC.